This entry features one T cell receptor beta chain sequence. This sample is part of a study of long-term antiretroviral therapy in people with HIV. CDR3 size: 14 residues. In germline, CDR1 is SGHAT, CDR2 FQNNGV. The V and J ends lost 3 bases and 5 bases, in that order; junction bases with no gene match: 3. Sequencing relied on immunoSEQ assay v3.0, run at survey level. The method was immunoSEQ multiplex PCR; TCRdb's version includes in-frame clones alone and lacks a portion of them. The sample lists more than 35,000 clones, 70% to 90% seen once, with 8% to 11% in the top ten. The chain employs TRBV11-2 and TRBJ2-1; 8 bases match TRBD2. This TCR was recovered from a man aged 18 to 29 with HIV. Sequenced material: unsorted PBMCs, taken 2.2 years after starting antiretroviral therapy. CDR3 loop: CASSFTLADNEQFF. The DNA for the CDR3 is TGTGCCAGCAGCTTTACACTAGCGGACAATGAGCAGTTCTTC.